This T cell receptor beta chain was sequenced in a study of molecular identifiers for immune sequencing clone quantification. The CDR3 sequence is 13 residues long. V shed 3 bases and J 15 bases; nucleotides not matched to a gene: 8. Germline-derived CDR1 and CDR2 are LNHDA and SQIVND (reference sequence). TCRdb reprocessed the PCR reads with MiXCR, giving one entry per CDR3 protein. This table has some 96,000 distinct CDR3 sequences, roughly a quarter appearing once. The table lists this clonotype with a few counts. The specimen sequenced was naive CD8+ T cells from blood, with Jurkat cell RNA spiked in. Subset meaning: FACS-sorted CD8+CD4-CCR7+CD45RA+ naive T cells. The TCR sequence derives from a human donor in good health. Some libraries in this study had Jurkat cell RNA spiked in. The chain is built from TRBV19 and TRBJ2-1, with TRBD2 matching over 10 bases. The CDR3 DNA follows: TGTGCCAGTAGTATTAAATTAGCGGGAGGTCGGTTCTTC. The encoded protein is CASSIKLAGGRFF. Variable domain in full (rest from reference TRBV19 and TRBJ2-1): DGGITQSPKYLFRKEGQNVTLSCEQNLNHDAMYWYRQDPGQGLRLIYYSQIVNDFQKGDIAEGYSVSREKKESFPLTVTSAQKNPTAFYLCASSIKLAGGRFFGPGTRLTVL.